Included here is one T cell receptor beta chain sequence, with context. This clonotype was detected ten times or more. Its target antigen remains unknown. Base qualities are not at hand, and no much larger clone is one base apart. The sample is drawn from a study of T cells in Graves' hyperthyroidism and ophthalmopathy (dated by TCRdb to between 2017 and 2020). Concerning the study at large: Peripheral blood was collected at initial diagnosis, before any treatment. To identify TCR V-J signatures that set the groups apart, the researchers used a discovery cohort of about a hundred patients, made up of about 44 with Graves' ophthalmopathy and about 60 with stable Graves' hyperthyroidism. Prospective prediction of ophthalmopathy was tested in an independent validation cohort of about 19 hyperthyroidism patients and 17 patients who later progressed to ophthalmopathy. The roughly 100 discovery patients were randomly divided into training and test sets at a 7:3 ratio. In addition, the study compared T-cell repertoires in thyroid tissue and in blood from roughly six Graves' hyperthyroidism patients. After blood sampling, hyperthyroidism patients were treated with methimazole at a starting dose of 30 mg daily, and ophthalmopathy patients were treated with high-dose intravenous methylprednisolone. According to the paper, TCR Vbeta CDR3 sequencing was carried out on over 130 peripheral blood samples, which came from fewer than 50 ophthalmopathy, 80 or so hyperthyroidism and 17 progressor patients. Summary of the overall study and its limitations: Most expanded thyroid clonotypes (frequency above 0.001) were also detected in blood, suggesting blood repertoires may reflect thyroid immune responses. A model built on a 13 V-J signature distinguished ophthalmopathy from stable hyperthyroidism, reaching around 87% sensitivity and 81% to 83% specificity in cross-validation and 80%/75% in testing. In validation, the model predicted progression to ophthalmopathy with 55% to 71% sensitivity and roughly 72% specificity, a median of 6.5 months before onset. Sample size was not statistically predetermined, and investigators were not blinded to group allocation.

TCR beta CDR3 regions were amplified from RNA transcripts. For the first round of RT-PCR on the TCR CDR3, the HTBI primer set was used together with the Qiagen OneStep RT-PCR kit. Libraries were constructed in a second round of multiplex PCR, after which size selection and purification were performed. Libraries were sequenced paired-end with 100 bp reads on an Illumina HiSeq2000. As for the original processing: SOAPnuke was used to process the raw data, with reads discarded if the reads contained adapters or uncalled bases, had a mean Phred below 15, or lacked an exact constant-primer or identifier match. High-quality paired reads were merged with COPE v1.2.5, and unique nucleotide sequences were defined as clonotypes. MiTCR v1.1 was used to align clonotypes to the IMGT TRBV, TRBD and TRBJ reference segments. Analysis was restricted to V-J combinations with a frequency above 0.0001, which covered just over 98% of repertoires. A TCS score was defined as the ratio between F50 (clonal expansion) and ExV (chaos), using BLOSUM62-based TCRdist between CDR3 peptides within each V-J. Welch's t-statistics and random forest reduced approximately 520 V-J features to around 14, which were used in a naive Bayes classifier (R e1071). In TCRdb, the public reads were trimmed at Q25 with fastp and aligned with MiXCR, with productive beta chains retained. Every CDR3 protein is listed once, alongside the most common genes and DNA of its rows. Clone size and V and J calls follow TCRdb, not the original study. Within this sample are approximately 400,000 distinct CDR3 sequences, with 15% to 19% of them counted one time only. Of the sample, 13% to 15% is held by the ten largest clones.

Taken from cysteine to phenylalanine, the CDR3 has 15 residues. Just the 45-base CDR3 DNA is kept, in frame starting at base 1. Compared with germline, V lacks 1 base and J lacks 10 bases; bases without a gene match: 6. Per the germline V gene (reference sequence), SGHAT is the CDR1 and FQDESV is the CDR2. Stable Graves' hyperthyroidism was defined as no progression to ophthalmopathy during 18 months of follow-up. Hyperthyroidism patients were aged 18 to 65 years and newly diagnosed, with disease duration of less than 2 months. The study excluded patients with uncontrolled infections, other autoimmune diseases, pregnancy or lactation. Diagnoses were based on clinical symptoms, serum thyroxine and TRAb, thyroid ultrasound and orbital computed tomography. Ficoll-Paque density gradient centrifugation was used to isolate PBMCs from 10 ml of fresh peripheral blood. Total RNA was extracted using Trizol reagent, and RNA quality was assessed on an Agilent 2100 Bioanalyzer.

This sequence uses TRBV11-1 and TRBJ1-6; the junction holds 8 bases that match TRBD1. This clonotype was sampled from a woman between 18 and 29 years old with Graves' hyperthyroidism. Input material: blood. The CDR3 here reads CASSLGAGGASPLHF. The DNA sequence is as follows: TGTGCCAGCAGCTTAGGGGCAGGGGGCGCGTCACCCCTCCACTTT. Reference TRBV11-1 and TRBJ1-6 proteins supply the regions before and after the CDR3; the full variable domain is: EAEVAQSPRYKITEKSQAVAFWCDPISGHATLYWYRQILGQGPELLVQFQDESVVDDSQLPKDRFSAERLKGVDSTLKIQPAELGDSAMYLCASSLGAGGASPLHFGNGTRLTVT.